This T cell receptor beta chain is from a study of T cells after yellow fever vaccination. Study-level results: A small proportion of clonotypes was detected in both the CD4 and CD8 compartments. At 95% to 96% for CD4 and approximately 88% for CD8, most primary-vaccination clones showed up again after the booster.

Generation of TCR cDNA used 5'RACE template switching (which added a universal primer site and UMIs). TCRdb re-called the 5' RACE reads with MiXCR, one entry per CDR3 protein. The sample has over 200,000 distinct CDR3 sequences; roughly 6.2% are singletons. The table lists this clonotype with many counts. Its antigen remains unknown. This CDR3 spans 14 amino acids. The V gene's germline CDR1 is SQVTM and CDR2 ANQGSEA. V was cut by 5 bases and J by 0 bases, with 11 bases left in between. The clonotype originates from a man under 40 who received the YFV17D yellow fever vaccine. The sequenced sample was CD4+ T cells sorted from PBMCs, obtained on the day of the yellow fever booster vaccination. This rearrangement joins TRBV29-1 to TRBJ1-5; the D gene is possibly TRBD1 (6 bases). The CDR3 is CSVRGAYSNQPQHF. CDR3 sequence (DNA): TGCAGCGTTCGGGGGGCGTATAGCAATCAGCCCCAGCATTTT.